The 2 T cell receptor beta chains given below trace back to one sample, sequenced in a study of CD8+ T cells in alopecia areata. Documented treatment: oral pan-JAK inhibitor, 5-10 mg twice daily. cDNA reverse transcribed from extracted RNA served as the sequencing template. The repertoire was sequenced with immunoSEQ multiplex PCR; TCRdb's copy has only in-frame clones and lacks some. The profile covers 250,000 to 350,000 clones, with 60% appearing a single time and around 0.92% taken by the ten largest. Specimen: CD4+ T cells sorted from blood, collected at roughly week 53, from a patient treated with tofacitinib. The receptor set was obtained from a human donor with alopecia areata.

This clone was seen a few times. The chain joins TRBV4-2 to TRBJ1-1, with D perhaps TRBD1 (5 bases). CDR3 length: 15 amino acids. The V and J ends lost 4 bases and 1 base respectively, with 13 bases between them. The V gene's germline CDR1 is LGHNA and CDR2 YNFKEQ. The CDR3 region has the DNA TGTGCCAGCAGCCTATTCAGGGCGAAGAACACTGAAGCTTTCTTT. Its translation: CASSLFRAKNTEAFF.

The V call is TRBV30, the J call TRBJ2-6; D not resolved. CDR3 length: 17 amino acids. The germline V gene encodes CDR1 GTSNPN and CDR2 SVGIG (reference sequence). Trimming pared 0 bases from V and 0 bases from J, leaving 12 bases between. CDR3 protein: CAWSVGLVSSGANVLTF. Here the CDR3 DNA reads TGTGCCTGGAGTGTAGGGCTAGTTTCCTCTGGGGCCAACGTCCTGACTTTC.